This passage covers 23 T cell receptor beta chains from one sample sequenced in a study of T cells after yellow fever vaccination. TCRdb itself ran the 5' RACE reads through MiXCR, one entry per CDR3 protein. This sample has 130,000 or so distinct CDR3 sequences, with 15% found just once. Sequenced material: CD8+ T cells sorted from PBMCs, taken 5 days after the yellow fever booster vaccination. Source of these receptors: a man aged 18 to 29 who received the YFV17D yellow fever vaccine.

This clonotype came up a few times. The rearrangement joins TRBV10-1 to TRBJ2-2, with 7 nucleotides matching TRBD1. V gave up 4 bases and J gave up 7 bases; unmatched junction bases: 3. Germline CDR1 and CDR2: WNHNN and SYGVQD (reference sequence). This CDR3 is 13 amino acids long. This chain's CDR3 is CASSVTGIGELFF. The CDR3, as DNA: TGCGCCAGCAGTGTGACAGGGATCGGGGAGCTGTTTTTT.

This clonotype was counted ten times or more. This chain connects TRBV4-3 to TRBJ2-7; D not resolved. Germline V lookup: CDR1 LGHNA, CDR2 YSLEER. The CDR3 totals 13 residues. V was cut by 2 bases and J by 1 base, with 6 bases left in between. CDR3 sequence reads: CASSQLGSYEQYF. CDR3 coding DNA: TGCGCCAGCAGCCAACTCGGGTCCTACGAGCAGTACTTC.

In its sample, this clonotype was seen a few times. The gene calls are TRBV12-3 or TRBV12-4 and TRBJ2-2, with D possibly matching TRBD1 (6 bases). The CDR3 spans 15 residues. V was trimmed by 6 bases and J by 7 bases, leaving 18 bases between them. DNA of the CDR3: TGTGCCAGCAGCACGCCGACAGGATCCCACGGGGAGCTGTTTTTT. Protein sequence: CASSTPTGSHGELFF.

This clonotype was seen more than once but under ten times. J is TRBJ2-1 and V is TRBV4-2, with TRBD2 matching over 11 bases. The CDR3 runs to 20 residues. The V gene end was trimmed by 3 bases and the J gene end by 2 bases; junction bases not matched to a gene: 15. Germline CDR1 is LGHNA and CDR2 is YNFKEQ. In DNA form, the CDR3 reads TGTGCCAGCAGCCATCCCGCCGGGCTAGCGGGGGGCGCTACCTACAATGAGCAGTTCTTC. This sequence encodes CASSHPAGLAGGATYNEQFF.

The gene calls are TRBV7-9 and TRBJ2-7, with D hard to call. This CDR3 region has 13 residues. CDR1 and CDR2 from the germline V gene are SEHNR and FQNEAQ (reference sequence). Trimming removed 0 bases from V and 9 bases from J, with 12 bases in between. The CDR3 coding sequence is TGTGCCAGCAGCTTAGCAGCCACTTCAGTGCAGTACTTC. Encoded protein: CASSLAATSVQYF.

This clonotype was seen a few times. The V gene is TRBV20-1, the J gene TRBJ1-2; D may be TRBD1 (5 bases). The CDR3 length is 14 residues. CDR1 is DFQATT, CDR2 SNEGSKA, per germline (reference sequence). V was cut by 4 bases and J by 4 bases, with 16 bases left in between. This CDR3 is CSAMTDLDSYGYTF. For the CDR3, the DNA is TGCAGTGCTATGACAGACCTGGATAGCTATGGCTACACCTTC.

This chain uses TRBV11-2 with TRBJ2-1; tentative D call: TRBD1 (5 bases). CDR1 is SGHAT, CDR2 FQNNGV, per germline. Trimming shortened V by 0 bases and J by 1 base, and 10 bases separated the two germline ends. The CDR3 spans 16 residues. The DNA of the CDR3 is TGTGCCAGCAGCTTAGAGCCAGGGTGGTCCTACAATGAGCAGTTCTTC. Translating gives CASSLEPGWSYNEQFF.

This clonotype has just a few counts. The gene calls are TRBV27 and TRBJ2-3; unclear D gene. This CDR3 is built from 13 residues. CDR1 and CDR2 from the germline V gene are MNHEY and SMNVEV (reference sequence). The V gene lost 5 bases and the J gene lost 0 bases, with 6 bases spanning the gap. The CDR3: CASSESSTDTQYF. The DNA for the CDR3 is TGTGCCAGCAGTGAAAGTAGCACAGATACGCAGTATTTT.

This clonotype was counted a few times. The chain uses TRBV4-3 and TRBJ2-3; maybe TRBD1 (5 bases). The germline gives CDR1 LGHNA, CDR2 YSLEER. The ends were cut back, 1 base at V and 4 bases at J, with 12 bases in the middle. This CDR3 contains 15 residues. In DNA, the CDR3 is TGCGCCAGCAGCCAAGGGGGCCAGCGACCAGATACGCAGTATTTT. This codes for CASSQGGQRPDTQYF.

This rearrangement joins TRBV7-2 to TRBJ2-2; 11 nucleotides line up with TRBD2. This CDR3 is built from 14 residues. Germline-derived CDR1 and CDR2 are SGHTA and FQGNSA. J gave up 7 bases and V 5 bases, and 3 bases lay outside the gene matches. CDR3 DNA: TGTGCCAGCAGCCCAGGGACTAGCGGCGGGGAGCTGTTTTTT. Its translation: CASSPGTSGGELFF.

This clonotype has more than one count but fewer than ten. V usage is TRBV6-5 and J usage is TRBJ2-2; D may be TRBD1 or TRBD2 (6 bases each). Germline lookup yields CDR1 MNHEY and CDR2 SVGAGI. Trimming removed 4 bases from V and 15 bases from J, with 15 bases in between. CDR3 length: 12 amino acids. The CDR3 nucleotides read TGTGCCAGCAGTTCCTACGACAGGAGGGTGTTTTTT. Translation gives CASSSYDRRVFF.

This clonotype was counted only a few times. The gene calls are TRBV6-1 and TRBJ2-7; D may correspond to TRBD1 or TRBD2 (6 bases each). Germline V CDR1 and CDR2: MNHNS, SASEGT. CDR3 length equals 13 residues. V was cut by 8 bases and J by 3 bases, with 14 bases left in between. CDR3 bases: TGTGCCAGCGGACATAAGGGGGGCTACGAGCAGTACTTC. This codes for CASGHKGGYEQYF.

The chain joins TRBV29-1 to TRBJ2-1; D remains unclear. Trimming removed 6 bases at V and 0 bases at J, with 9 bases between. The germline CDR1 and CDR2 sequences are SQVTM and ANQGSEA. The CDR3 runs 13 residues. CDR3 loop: CSVAESSYNEQFF. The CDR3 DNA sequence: TGCAGCGTAGCAGAGAGCTCCTACAATGAGCAGTTCTTC.

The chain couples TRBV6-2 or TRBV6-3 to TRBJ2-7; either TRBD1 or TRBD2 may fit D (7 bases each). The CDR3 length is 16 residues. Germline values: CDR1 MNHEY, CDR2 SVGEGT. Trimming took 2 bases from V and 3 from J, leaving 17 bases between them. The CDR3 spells CASSYPPGGGDYEQYV. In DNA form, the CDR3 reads TGTGCCAGCAGTTACCCGCCAGGGGGGGGAGACTACGAGCAGTACGTC.

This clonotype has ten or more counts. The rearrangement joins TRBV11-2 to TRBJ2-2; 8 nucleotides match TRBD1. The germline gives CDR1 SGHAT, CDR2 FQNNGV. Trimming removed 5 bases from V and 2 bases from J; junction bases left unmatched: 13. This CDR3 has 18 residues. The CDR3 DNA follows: TGTGCCAGCAGCACCTACCGCCTTGGACAGGGAAACACCGGGGAGCTGTTTTTT. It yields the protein CASSTYRLGQGNTGELFF.

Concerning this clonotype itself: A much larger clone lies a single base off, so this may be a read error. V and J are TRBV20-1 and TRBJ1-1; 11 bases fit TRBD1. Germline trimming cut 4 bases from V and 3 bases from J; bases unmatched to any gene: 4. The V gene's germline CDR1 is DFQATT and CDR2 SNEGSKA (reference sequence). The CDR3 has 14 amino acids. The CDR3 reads CSAKGTGGDTEAFF. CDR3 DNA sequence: TGCAGTGCTAAGGGGACAGGGGGGGACACTGAAGCTTTCTTT.

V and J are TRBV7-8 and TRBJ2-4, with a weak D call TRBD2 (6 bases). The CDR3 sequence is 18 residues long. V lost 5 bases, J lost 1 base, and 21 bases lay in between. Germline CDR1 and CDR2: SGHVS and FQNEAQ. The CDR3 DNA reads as TGTGCCAGCAGCGACATGGTGATGGGGGAGGTTGCCAAAAACATTCAGTACTTC. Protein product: CASSDMVMGEVAKNIQYF.

CDR3 loop: CASSESGAYNEQFF. The CDR3 DNA reads TGCGCCAGCAGTGAGTCTGGTGCTTACAATGAGCAGTTCTTC. The chain uses TRBV10-1 and TRBJ2-1; D gene uncertain. V was trimmed by 0 bases and J by 4 bases, leaving 7 bases between them. This CDR3 has 14 residues. CDR1 and CDR2 (germline): WNHNN, SYGVQD (reference sequence).

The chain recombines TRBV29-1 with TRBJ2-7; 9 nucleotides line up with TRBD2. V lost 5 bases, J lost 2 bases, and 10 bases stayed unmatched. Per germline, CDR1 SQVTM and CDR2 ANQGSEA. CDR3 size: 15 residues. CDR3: CSVILAGSETYEQYF. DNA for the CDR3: TGCAGCGTTATCCTAGCGGGGTCAGAGACCTACGAGCAGTACTTC.

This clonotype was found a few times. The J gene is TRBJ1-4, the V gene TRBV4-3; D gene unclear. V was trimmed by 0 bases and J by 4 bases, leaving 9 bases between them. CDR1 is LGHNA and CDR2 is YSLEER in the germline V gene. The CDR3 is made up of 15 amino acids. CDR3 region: CASSQEGGDNEKLFF. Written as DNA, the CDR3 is TGCGCCAGCAGCCAAGAAGGTGGAGATAATGAAAAACTGTTTTTT.

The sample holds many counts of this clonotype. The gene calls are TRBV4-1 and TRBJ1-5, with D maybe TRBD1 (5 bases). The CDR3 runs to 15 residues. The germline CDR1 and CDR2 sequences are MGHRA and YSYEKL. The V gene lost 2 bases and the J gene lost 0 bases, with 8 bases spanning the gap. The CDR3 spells CASSQRRVSNQPQHF. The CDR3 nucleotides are TGCGCCAGCAGCCAACGCAGGGTTAGCAATCAGCCCCAGCATTTT.

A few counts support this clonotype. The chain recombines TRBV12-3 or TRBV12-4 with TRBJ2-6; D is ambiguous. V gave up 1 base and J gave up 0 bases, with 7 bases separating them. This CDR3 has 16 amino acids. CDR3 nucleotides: TGTGCCAGCAGTTTAGTAGCAGGCTCTGGGGCCAACGTCCTGACTTTC. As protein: CASSLVAGSGANVLTF.

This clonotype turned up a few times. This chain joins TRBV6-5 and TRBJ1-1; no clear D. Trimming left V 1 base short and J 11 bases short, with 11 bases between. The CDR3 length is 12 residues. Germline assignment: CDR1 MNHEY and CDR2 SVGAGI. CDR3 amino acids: CASSYWGGLAFF. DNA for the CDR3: TGTGCCAGCAGTTACTGGGGAGGGTTGGCTTTCTTT.